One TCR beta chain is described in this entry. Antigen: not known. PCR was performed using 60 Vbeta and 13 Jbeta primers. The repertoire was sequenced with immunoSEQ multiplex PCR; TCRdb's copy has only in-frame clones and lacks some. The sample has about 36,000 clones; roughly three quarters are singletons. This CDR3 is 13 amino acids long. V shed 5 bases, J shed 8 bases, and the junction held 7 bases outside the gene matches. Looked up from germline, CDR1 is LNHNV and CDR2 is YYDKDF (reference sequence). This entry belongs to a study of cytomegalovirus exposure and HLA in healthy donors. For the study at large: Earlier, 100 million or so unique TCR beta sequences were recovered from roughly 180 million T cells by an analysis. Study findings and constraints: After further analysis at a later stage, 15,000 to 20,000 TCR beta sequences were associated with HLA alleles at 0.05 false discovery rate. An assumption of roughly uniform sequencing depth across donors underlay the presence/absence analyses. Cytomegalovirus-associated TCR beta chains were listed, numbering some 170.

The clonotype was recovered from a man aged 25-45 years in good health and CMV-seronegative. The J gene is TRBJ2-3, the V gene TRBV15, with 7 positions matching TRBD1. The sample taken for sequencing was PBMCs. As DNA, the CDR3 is TGTGCCACCAGCGCCCGAGGGGGCGGTACGCAGTATTTT. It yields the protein CATSARGGGTQYF.